This entry features one T cell receptor (beta chain) sequence. The CDR3 contains 16 residues. Germline V lookup: CDR1 MGHRA, CDR2 YSYEKL. The junction had 8 bases not matched to a gene; V was cut back by 3 bases and J by 3 bases. The sample is drawn from a study of blood T cell repertoires in COVID-19. Looking at the study overall: COVID-19 samples collected from the United States, Italy and Spain covered acute and convalescent phases.

Assay: immunoSEQ multiplex PCR; the TCRdb copy retains only in-frame clones and omits some. Of around 64,000 clones in the sample, around 88% were seen once. The TCR comes from a woman of 80 years or more with acute or convalescent COVID-19. The V call is TRBV4-1, the J call TRBJ2-3, with 8 bases fitting TRBD2. Sequencing used peripheral blood. The CDR3 spells CASSHESGGLTDTQYF. The CDR3 bases are TGCGCCAGCAGCCACGAAAGCGGGGGCCTAACAGATACGCAGTATTTT.